This section outlines one T cell receptor (beta chain) sequence together with its context. Its antigen remains unidentified. The data were obtained in a study of OX40 agonist ivuxolimab in advanced cancers. As for the study in general: Clinicians treated patients with ivuxolimab, an agonistic anti-OX40 (CD134) antibody. General study findings and limits: Expansion of clones was among the lowest in partial responders at 0.1-3.0 mg/kg. The study observed clonal expansion of CD4+ and CD8+ blood T cells by week 6 at 0.1 to 3.0 mg/kg.

Clones were read by immunoSEQ multiplex PCR, and TCRdb kept only the in-frame ones, dropping some. This sample carries about 80,000 clones, about 89% of them seen once, and the ten largest clones take 13%. Autoimmune disease history or systemic immunosuppression was exclusionary. Germline CDR1 reads SNHLY; CDR2 reads FYNNEI. Trimming pared 6 bases from V and 0 bases from J, leaving 11 bases between. The CDR3 extends over 14 amino acids. The chain is built from TRBV2 and TRBJ2-5; D possibly corresponds to TRBD2 (5 bases). The TCR comes from an adult with an advanced solid tumor such as melanoma, head and neck, liver or kidney cancer. The material was CD4+ or CD8+ T cells sorted from blood, obtained in a trial of the OX40 agonist ivuxolimab. The CDR3 coding sequence is TGTGCCAGCAGCGGTCGGGGATACCAAGAGACCCAGTACTTC. This gives the protein CASSGRGYQETQYF.